This TCR beta chain was observed in a study of Tregs in tolerant kidney transplant recipients. Germline CDR1 and CDR2: SGHAT and FQNNGV. Trimming took 6 bases from V and 5 from J, leaving 11 bases between them. The CDR3 is made up of 13 amino acids. Mixed chimerism was transient after nonmyeloablative marrow transplants from related graft donors. Assay: immunoSEQ multiplex PCR; the TCRdb copy retains only in-frame clones and omits some. The sample records 50,000 to 65,000 clones, 70% to 90% being singletons. Source: CD4+ T cells from blood (PBMCs), taken 6 months after the transplant. The sequence derives from a human patient who received a combined kidney and bone marrow transplant. The graft donor may account for some of the T cells. This chain joins TRBV11-2 and TRBJ2-1, with a tentative D call TRBD2 (6 bases). The DNA of the CDR3 is TGTGCCAGCAGTCGAGGGACTCACAATGAGCAGTTCTTC. Translation gives CASSRGTHNEQFF. The complete variable domain, with remaining parts taken from reference TRBV11-2 and TRBJ2-1, reads EAGVAQSPRYKIIEKRQSVAFWCNPISGHATLYWYQQILGQGPKLLIQFQNNGVVDDSQLPKDRFSAERLKGVDSTLKIQPAKLEDSAVYLCASSRGTHNEQFFGPGTRLTVL.